This entry lists 5 T cell receptor beta chains sequenced from one sample in a study of regulatory T cells in long-lasting Graves disease. The time point: newly diagnosed GD, antithyroid drugs for less than 3 months. PBMCs were the source of the RNA used for TCR sequencing. Arm-PCR of CDR3 regions with iRepertoire HTBI primers generated TCR beta libraries. TCRdb itself ran the multiplex PCR reads through MiXCR, one entry per CDR3 protein. This sample has about 400,000 distinct CDR3 sequences, with roughly 15% found just once. These same records also appear under a second study, on T cells in Graves' hyperthyroidism and ophthalmopathy.

Material: peripheral blood mononuclear cells (PBMCs), obtained at new diagnosis, from a patient treated with antithyroid drugs. Receptors were obtained from a woman younger than 30 with Graves disease.

Points on this clonotype: The junction departs from the called germline gene at one end, perhaps through a read error. The V call is TRBV18, the J call TRBJ1-1, with unresolved D. In germline, CDR1 is KGHSH, CDR2 LQKENI. This CDR3 spans 12 amino acids. Here the CDR3 DNA reads TGTGCCGGCTCACCACGGACCACTGAGGCTTTCTTT. Its translation is CAGSPRTTEAFF.

The genes are TRBV4-1 and TRBJ2-7; D unclear. From germline, CDR1 is MGHRA and CDR2 YSYEKL. This CDR3 contains 15 residues. Trimming took off 0 bases at V and 2 bases at J, with 11 bases between the two ends. CDR3 protein: CASSQDENFPYEQYF. CDR3 coding DNA: TGCGCCAGCAGCCAAGATGAGAACTTTCCCTACGAGCAGTACTTC.

This clonotype came up many times. The J gene is TRBJ1-5, the V gene TRBV27; D gene ambiguous. Germline V lookup: CDR1 MNHEY, CDR2 SMNVEV (reference sequence). Trimming cost V 5 bases and J 3 bases, with 5 bases left between them. This CDR3 is 12 amino acids long. CDR3: CASSDNNQPQHF. CDR3 DNA: TGTGCCAGCAGTGATAACAATCAGCCCCAGCATTTT.

There are many counts of this clonotype. This chain connects TRBV9 to TRBJ2-2; D unclear. Deletions cut 4 bases from V and 4 bases from J, with 20 bases between. The CDR3 is made up of 17 amino acids. Germline loops: CDR1 SGDLS, CDR2 YYNGEE. The CDR3 DNA reads TGTGCCAGCAGCCCTAGAGGCACCACTTACAGCACCGGGGAGCTGTTTTTT. It encodes CASSPRGTTYSTGELFF.

The sample holds many counts of this clonotype. The V call is TRBV30, the J call TRBJ1-4; TRBD1 is a possible D gene (5 bases). This CDR3 is built from 13 residues. The V end was cut by 5 bases, the J end by 3 bases, with 10 bases between. From germline, CDR1 is GTSNPN and CDR2 SVGIG (reference sequence). The CDR3 loop is CAWSRQSNEKLFF. The CDR3 bases are TGTGCCTGGTCGAGACAGTCTAATGAAAAACTGTTTTTT.